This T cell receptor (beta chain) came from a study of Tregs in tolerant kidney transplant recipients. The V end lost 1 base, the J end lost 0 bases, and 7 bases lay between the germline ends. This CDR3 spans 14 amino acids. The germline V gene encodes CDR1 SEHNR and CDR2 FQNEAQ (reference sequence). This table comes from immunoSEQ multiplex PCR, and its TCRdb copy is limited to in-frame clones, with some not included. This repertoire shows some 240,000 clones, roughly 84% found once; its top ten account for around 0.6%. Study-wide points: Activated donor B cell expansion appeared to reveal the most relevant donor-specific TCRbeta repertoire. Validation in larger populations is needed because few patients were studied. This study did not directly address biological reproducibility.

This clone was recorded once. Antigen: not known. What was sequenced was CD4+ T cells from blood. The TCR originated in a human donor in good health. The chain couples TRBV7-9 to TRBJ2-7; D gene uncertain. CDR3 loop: CASSLVQDSYEQYF. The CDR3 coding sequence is TGTGCCAGCAGCTTAGTCCAGGACTCCTACGAGCAGTACTTC.